A single sample gave rise to the 10 T cell receptor beta chains below, sequenced in a study of blood T cell repertoires in COVID-19 (dated by TCRdb to 2018 to 2021). Library preparation employed the immunoSEQ multiplex PCR assay. TCRdb obtained this table from immuneACCESS and retained in-frame rearrangements with V and J assigned. These tables miss some clones; where compared with another copy, unresolved V genes account for less than half of the shortfall, and the remainder is unexplained. The sample records around 290,000 clones, 88% of which are singletons. The ten largest clones represent around 1% of the sample. The source material was PBMCs or T cells enriched from blood (not recorded which). The receptors were gathered from a woman younger than 45 who had recovered from COVID-19.

The gene calls are TRBV7-3 and TRBJ2-3; 13 bases fit TRBD2. Unmatched junction bases numbered 0, after V lost 2 bases and J lost 4 bases. The CDR3 covers 15 residues. Germline V gene lookup returns CDR1 SGHTA and CDR2 FQGTGA. The CDR3 reads CASSLGLAGADTQYF. The CDR3 nucleotides are TGTGCCAGCAGCTTAGGACTAGCGGGGGCAGATACGCAGTATTTT.

This sequence joins TRBV7-2 and TRBJ1-2, with D tentatively TRBD1 (5 bases). This CDR3 region has 12 residues. Germline CDR1 is SGHTA and CDR2 is FQGNSA. V lost 1 base to trimming and J lost 8 bases, with 8 bases between them. CDR3 nucleotides: TGTGCCAGCAGCTTAGGGGGCGGCGGCTACACCTTC. This gives the protein CASSLGGGGYTF.

This chain uses TRBV5-1 with TRBJ1-5, with D unresolved. The germline gives CDR1 SGHRS, CDR2 YFSETQ. Deletions cut 0 bases from V and 5 bases from J, with 12 bases between. This CDR3 spans 15 amino acids. This chain's CDR3 is CASSLGAVGDQPQHF. The CDR3 DNA reads as TGCGCCAGCAGCTTGGGGGCAGTGGGCGATCAGCCCCAGCATTTT.

The chain uses TRBV2 and TRBJ2-3; 9 bases map to TRBD2. The CDR3 has 18 residues. Germline V lookup: CDR1 SNHLY, CDR2 FYNNEI. V was clipped by 4 bases and J by 4 bases; unmatched bases: 15. The chain's CDR3 is CASSVRIAGAGSADTQYF. The CDR3 DNA follows: TGTGCCAGCAGTGTTAGGATAGCGGGAGCCGGATCTGCAGATACGCAGTATTTT.

This clone was seen only once. The rearrangement joins TRBV18 to TRBJ2-5; the match to TRBD2 covers 7 bases. Germline CDR1 is KGHSH and CDR2 is LQKENI. This CDR3 is built from 14 residues. V was pared by 6 bases and J by 2 bases, with 6 bases of the junction left unmatched. CDR3 DNA sequence: TGTGCCAGCTCGCAGGCGGGACTACAAGAGACCCAGTACTTC. Translated, it gives CASSQAGLQETQYF.

The chain links TRBV6-5 to TRBJ2-7, with D possibly matching TRBD2 (5 bases). CDR1 and CDR2 (germline): MNHEY, SVGAGI. V was trimmed by 6 bases and J by 3 bases, leaving 18 bases between them. CDR3 length: 15 amino acids. The CDR3: CASSDPRGMGYEQYF. CDR3 DNA: TGTGCCAGCAGCGACCCCCGGGGTATGGGCTACGAGCAGTACTTC.

The gene calls are TRBV20-1 and TRBJ2-7; the match to TRBD2 covers 8 bases. In germline, CDR1 is DFQATT, CDR2 SNEGSKA (reference sequence). V gave up 3 bases and J gave up 0 bases; unmatched junction bases: 10. CDR3 length: 16 amino acids. The chain's CDR3 is CSASRRGGPFSYEQYF. The CDR3, as DNA: TGCAGTGCTAGTAGGCGCGGGGGGCCCTTCTCCTACGAGCAGTACTTC.

The V gene is TRBV20-1, the J gene TRBJ2-6; 9 bases are a match to TRBD2. V dropped 3 bases and J dropped 0; count of bases not matched to a gene: 3. CDR1 and CDR2 (germline): DFQATT, SNEGSKA (reference sequence). This CDR3 has 16 amino acids. CDR3 sequence: CSASRTSVSGANVLTF. The CDR3, as DNA: TGCAGTGCTAGTCGGACTAGCGTCTCTGGGGCCAACGTCCTGACTTTC.

The chain links TRBV4-2 to TRBJ1-2, with 7 bases identical to TRBD1. The ends lost 0 bases at V and 0 bases at J; junction bases unmatched: 7. This CDR3 has 17 amino acids. The V gene's germline CDR1 is LGHNA and CDR2 YNFKEQ. Here the CDR3 reads CASSQDDGTDPNYGYTF. DNA for the CDR3: TGTGCCAGCAGCCAAGACGATGGGACAGATCCTAACTATGGCTACACCTTC.

This chain joins TRBV6-2 or TRBV6-3 and TRBJ1-1, with TRBD1 matching over 10 bases. This CDR3 is built from 19 residues. With 3 bases clipped from V and 2 bases from J, the junction kept 15 bases outside the gene matches. Germline CDR1 and CDR2: MNHEY and SVGEGT. CDR3 amino acids: CASSYSYRDRGLKNTEAFF. DNA for the CDR3: TGTGCCAGCAGTTATTCGTATCGGGACAGGGGTTTGAAAAACACTGAAGCTTTCTTT.